A single TCR beta chain is shown here with its context. This specimen belongs to a study of ipilimumab plus nivolumab after autologous stem cell transplantation. For the study at large: Median doses per patient: about 5 ipilimumab, under 10 nivolumab.

V was pared by 5 bases and J by 4 bases, with 12 bases between. CDR1 and CDR2 (germline): KGHSH, LQKENI. CDR3 length: 14 amino acids. Sequencing was performed with immunoSEQ multiplex PCR; in TCRdb, only in-frame clones are kept and a portion is missing. The table records about 17,000 clones, 80% of them present only once. Sample: PBMCs, taken in a trial of ipilimumab plus nivolumab as post-transplant consolidation. The clonotype comes from a male donor with diffuse large B-cell lymphoma. The V and J genes are TRBV18 and TRBJ1-3; a possible D gene is TRBD1 (5 bases). The CDR3 loop reads CASSSQEKGNTIYF. The CDR3 nucleotides read TGTGCCAGCTCATCACAGGAGAAAGGAAACACCATATATTTT.